Each of the 8 T cell receptor beta chains below was sequenced from the same sample in a study of cytomegalovirus exposure and HLA in healthy donors. Use of 60 Vbeta and 13 Jbeta primers characterized the PCR. Some clones are missing from TCRdb's copy, which holds only in-frame ones; the method was immunoSEQ multiplex PCR. This table holds around 130,000 clones, 70% to 75% found once. The sequenced sample consisted of PBMCs. These receptors all come from a man aged 25-40 years in good health and CMV-seronegative.

The chain combines TRBV9 with TRBJ1-2; TRBD1 matches at 7 bases. J gave up 7 bases and V 4 bases, and 13 bases lay outside the gene matches. From germline, CDR1 is SGDLS and CDR2 YYNGEE. The CDR3 length is 15 residues. CDR3: CASSLPGQRMSGYTF. In DNA form, the CDR3 reads TGTGCCAGCAGCCTGCCGGGACAGAGAATGTCTGGCTACACCTTC.

Written as DNA, the CDR3 is TGTGCCAGCAGCCTCACTGACATCGCCTACGAGCAGTACTTC. This sequence encodes CASSLTDIAYEQYF. The chain links TRBV7-9 to TRBJ2-7; unclear D gene. Germline assignment: CDR1 SEHNR and CDR2 FQNEAQ (reference sequence). The CDR3 is 14 amino acids. V gave up 5 bases and J gave up 2 bases, with 13 bases separating them.

This clone showed up just a few times. The chain employs TRBV10-3 and TRBJ2-1; 8 bases align to TRBD2. This CDR3 is built from 14 residues. The germline V gene has CDR1 ENHRY and CDR2 SYGVKD. Trimming cost V 4 bases and J 5 bases; bases outside gene matches: 4. In DNA, the CDR3 is TGTGCCATCAGTGGTAGGGGACTAGACAATGAGCAGTTCTTC. Its protein product is CAISGRGLDNEQFF.

This clone was seen only a few times. This chain connects TRBV6-1 to TRBJ1-1; 9 nucleotides line up with TRBD1. V dropped 8 bases and J dropped 12; count of bases not matched to a gene: 4. Germline CDR1 and CDR2: MNHNS and SASEGT. This CDR3 is 10 amino acids long. The CDR3 DNA reads TGTGCCAGCCGGGACAGGGCGCCTTTCTTT. Amino acids: CASRDRAPFF.

The rearrangement links TRBV19 to TRBJ2-1; D not certain. Germline V gene sequence: CDR1 LNHDA, CDR2 SQIVND (reference sequence). The V gene lost 1 base and the J gene lost 9 bases, with 19 bases spanning the gap. This CDR3 region has 16 residues. The CDR3 spells CASSIAPLSAGGEQFF. CDR3 DNA: TGTGCCAGTAGTATAGCCCCCCTATCGGCCGGCGGTGAGCAGTTCTTC.

The chain joins TRBV27 to TRBJ2-3; D is ambiguous. CDR3 length equals 14 residues. The germline gives CDR1 MNHEY, CDR2 SMNVEV (reference sequence). Trimming cost V 3 bases and J 2 bases, with 9 bases left between them. The CDR3 region has the DNA TGTGCCAGCAGTTTTAGAAAAGCCACAGATACGCAGTATTTT. It specifies CASSFRKATDTQYF.

This clone is labeled as medium-sized. A junction end diverges from the germline sequence, so it may reflect a read error. This chain links TRBV2 with TRBJ2-1; a possible D gene is TRBD1 (6 bases). The CDR3 extends over 14 amino acids. Germline V lookup: CDR1 SNHLY, CDR2 FYNNEI. CDR3 nucleotide sequence: TGTGCCAGCAGAGAAGGGGACACCTACAATGAGCAGTTCTTC. This encodes CASREGDTYNEQFF.

The chain uses TRBV5-1 and TRBJ2-2, with 14 bases identical to TRBD2. The germline gives CDR1 SGHRS, CDR2 YFSETQ. This CDR3 comprises 16 residues. With V trimmed by 5 bases and J by 5 bases, 5 bases remained unmatched. The CDR3 region has the DNA TGCGCCAGCAGAACCGGGACTAGCGGGAGAACCGGGGAGCTGTTTTTT. Its protein product is CASRTGTSGRTGELFF.